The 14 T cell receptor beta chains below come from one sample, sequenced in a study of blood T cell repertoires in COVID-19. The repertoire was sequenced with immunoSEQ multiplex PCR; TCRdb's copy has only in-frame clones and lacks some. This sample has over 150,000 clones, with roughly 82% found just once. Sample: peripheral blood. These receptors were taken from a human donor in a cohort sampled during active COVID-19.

CDR3: CAWSDQDSFTDTQYF. CDR3 nucleotide sequence: TGTGCCTGGAGTGACCAAGACTCTTTCACAGATACGCAGTATTTT. The chain recombines TRBV30 with TRBJ2-3; D uncertain. The CDR3 has 15 amino acids. V lost 1 base and J lost 2, with 13 bases in between. Germline V gene data show CDR1 as GTSNPN and CDR2 as SVGIG (reference sequence).

CDR3 in DNA: TGTGCCAGCAGCTTGGTACTAGCGGGGAACTACGAGCAGTACTTC. It encodes CASSLVLAGNYEQYF. The rearrangement uses TRBV5-4 and TRBJ2-7; 10 nucleotides agree with TRBD2. The trim removed 0 bases at V and 3 bases at J, leaving 3 bases unmatched. The CDR3 contains 15 residues. Germline CDR1 reads SGHNT; CDR2 reads YYREEE (reference sequence). Combining the CDR3 with reference TRBV5-4 and TRBJ2-7 gives the whole variable domain ETGVTQSPTHLIKTRGQQVTLRCSSQSGHNTVSWYQQALGQGPQFIFQYYREEENGRGNFPPRFSGLQFPNYSSELNVNALELDDSALYLCASSLVLAGNYEQYFGPGTRLTVT.

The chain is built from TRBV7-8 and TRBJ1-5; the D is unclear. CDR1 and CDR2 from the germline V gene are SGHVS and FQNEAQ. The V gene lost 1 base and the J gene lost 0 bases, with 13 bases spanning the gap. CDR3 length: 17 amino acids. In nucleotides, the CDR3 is TGTGCCAGCAGCTTAGGGTTAGTGCGCCATAGCAATCAGCCCCAGCATTTT. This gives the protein CASSLGLVRHSNQPQHF.

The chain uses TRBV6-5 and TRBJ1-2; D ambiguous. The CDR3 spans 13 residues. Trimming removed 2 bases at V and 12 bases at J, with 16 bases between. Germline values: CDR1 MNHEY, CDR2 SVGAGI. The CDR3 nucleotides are TGTGCCAGCAGTTACGGCGGATACCAACCAAACACCTTC. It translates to CASSYGGYQPNTF.

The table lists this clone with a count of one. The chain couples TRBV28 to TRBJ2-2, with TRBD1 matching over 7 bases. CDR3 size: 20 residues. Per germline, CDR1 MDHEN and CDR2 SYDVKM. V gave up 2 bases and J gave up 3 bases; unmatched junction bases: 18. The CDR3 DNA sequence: TGTGCCAGCAGTTTAAGTGTTGCAGGGGGTGGACGACCACACACCGGGGAGCTGTTTTTT. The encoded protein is CASSLSVAGGGRPHTGELFF.

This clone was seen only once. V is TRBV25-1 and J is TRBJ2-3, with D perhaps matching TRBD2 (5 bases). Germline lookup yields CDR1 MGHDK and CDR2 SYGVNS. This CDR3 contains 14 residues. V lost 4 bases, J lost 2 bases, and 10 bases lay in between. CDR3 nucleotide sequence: TGTGCCAGCAGTGTCTTGGAGGTCACAGATACGCAGTATTTT. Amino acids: CASSVLEVTDTQYF.

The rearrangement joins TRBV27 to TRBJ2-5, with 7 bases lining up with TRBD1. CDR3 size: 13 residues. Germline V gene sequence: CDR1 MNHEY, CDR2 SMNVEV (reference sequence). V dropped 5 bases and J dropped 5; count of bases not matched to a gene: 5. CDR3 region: CASSRGGLETQYF. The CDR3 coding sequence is TGTGCCAGCAGTCGAGGGGGCTTGGAGACCCAGTACTTC.

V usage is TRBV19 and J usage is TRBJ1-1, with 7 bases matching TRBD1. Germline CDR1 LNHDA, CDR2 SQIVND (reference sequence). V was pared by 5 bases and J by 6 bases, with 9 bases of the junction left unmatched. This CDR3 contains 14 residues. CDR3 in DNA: TGTGCCAGTAGTCCTCGGACAGGAAGGTCTGAAGCTTTCTTT. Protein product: CASSPRTGRSEAFF.

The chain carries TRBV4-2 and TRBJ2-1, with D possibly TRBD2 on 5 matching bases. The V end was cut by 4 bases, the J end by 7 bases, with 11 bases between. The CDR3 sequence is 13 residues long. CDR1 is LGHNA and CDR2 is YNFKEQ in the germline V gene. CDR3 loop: CASSPDPGNEQFF. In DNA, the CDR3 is TGTGCCAGCAGCCCTGACCCGGGGAATGAGCAGTTCTTC.

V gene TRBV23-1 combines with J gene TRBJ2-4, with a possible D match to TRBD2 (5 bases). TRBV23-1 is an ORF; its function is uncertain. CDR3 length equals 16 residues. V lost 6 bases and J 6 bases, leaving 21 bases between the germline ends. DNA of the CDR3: TGCGCCAGCAGCCATACGTGGACTGGAGGATCAAACATTCAGTACTTC. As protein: CASSHTWTGGSNIQYF.

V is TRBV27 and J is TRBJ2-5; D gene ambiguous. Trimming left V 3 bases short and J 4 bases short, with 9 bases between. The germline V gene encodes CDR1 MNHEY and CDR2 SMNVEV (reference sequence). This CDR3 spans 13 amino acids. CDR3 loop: CASSFADRETQYF. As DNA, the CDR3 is TGTGCCAGCAGTTTTGCGGATAGAGAGACCCAGTACTTC.

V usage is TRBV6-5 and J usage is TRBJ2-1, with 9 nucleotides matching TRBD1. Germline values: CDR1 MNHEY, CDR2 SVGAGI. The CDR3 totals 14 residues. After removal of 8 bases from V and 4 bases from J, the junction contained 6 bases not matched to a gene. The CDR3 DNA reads TGTGCCAGCTTGGGACAGGGAGGATACAATGAGCAGTTCTTC. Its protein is CASLGQGGYNEQFF.

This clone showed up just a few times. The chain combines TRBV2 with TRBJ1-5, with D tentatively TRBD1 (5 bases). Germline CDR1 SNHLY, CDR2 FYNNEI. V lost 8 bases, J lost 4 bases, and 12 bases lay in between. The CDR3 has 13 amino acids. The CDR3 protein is CASAGEGNQPQHF. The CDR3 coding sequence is TGTGCCAGCGCGGGGGAAGGGAATCAGCCCCAGCATTTT.

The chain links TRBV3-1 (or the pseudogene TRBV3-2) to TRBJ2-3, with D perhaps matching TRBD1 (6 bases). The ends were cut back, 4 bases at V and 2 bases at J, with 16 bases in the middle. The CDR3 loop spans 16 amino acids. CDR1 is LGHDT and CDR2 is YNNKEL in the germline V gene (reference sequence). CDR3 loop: CASSPHTGWDTDTQYF. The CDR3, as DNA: TGTGCCAGCAGCCCGCATACAGGGTGGGACACAGATACGCAGTATTTT.